The rows below give T cell receptor beta chains drawn from one sample of a study of siplizumab effects on memory and regulatory T cells. TCRdb's table, derived via immunoSEQ multiplex PCR, lists solely in-frame clones and lacks some. Of some 100,000 clones listed, over 90% are singletons. The sequenced material came from non-Treg CD4+ T cells sorted from blood. The receptors were sampled from a human donor in good health. Each CDR3 is given with its conserved first and last residue. A D gene is named only where the DNA matches it firmly. Some rows mark clone size as missing; the rest say once, few, many or name a class of expanded clone.

.	TRBJ2-3	.	TRBV28	TGTGCCAGCAGCCGGGGAATTTTGTCAGATACGCAGTATTTT	CASSRGILSDTQYF
.	TRBJ2-1	.	TRBV5-6	TGTGCCAGCAGCTACGGGACCTCCTACAATGAGCAGTTCTTC	CASSYGTSYNEQFF
.	TRBJ1-1	TRBD1	TRBV9	TGTGCCAGCAGCGCCCGACAGGGGGCTGAAGCTTTCTTT	CASSARQGAEAFF
.	TRBJ1-2	TRBD1	TRBV18	TGTGCCAGCTCACCAAAGGGACAGGGAACAGGAGGCTACACCTTC	CASSPKGQGTGGYTF
.	TRBJ2-2	.	TRBV13	TGTGCCAGCACCACTTCGACAGTCGGGCTATACACCGGGGAGCTGTTTTTT	CASTTSTVGLYTGELFF
.	TRBJ1-2	.	TRBV18	TGTGCCAGCTCACCACCCGGGAGAGGGAACCCTAACTATGGCTACACCTTC	CASSPPGRGNPNYGYTF
.	TRBJ2-1	TRBD2	TRBV2	TGTGCCAGCAGTGGTTTCACTAGCGGGGATAATGAGCAGTTCTTC	CASSGFTSGDNEQFF
once	TRBJ2-7	.	TRBV12-5	TGTGCTAGTGGTTTGGCACCTCTGGGGTACGAGCAGTACTTC	CASGLAPLGYEQYF
.	TRBJ1-5	TRBD1	TRBV10-3	TGTGCCATCACCAGGACAGGGGGCAATCAGCCCCAGCATTTT	CAITRTGGNQPQHF
.	TRBJ2-2	.	TRBV19	TGTGCCAGTAGGGAAAGGTTCGGCGGGGAGCTGTTTTTT	CASRERFGGELFF
.	TRBJ2-7	.	TRBV23-1	TGCGCCAGCAGTCAGTCAGCAGGGGCGAGCTACGAGCAGTACTTC	CASSQSAGASYEQYF
.	TRBJ1-5	TRBD1	TRBV5-1	TGCGCCAGCAGCCCCGGACAGGGGTATCAGCCCCAGCATTTT	CASSPGQGYQPQHF
.	TRBJ1-5	TRBD1	TRBV19	TGTGCCAGTAGTAAAACGGGACAGGTCGATCAGCCCCAGCATTTT	CASSKTGQVDQPQHF
.	TRBJ1-2	.	TRBV28	TGTGCCAGCAGTTTTTCGGGCTATGGCTACACCTTC	CASSFSGYGYTF
.	TRBJ1-4	TRBD1	TRBV5-1	TGCGCCAGCAGCCCCGCTCGACAGGGAAAAGCAACTAATGAAAAACTGTTTTTT	CASSPARQGKATNEKLFF
.	TRBJ2-7	.	TRBV7-2	TGTGCCAGCAGCCCCTCCATGACTGATTTTTACGAGCAGTACTTC	CASSPSMTDFYEQYF
.	TRBJ1-1	.	TRBV29-1	TGCAGCGCCGTGCTGGGAGACACTGAAGCTTTCTTT	CSAVLGDTEAFF
.	TRBJ2-7	TRBD1	TRBV11-1	TGTGCCAGCGGGCACAGGGGAAGAGGAAGCGAGCAGTACTTC	CASGHRGRGSEQYF
.	TRBJ2-5	.	TRBV7-8	TGTGCCAGCAGCAAAGGGATAAGGTTCCGACAAGAGACCCAGTACTTC	CASSKGIRFRQETQYF
.	TRBJ2-1	TRBD2	TRBV9	TGTGCCAGCAGCCCAACTAGCGGGAATTCCAATGAGCAGTTCTTC	CASSPTSGNSNEQFF
.	TRBJ2-7	.	TRBV11-2	TGTGCCAGCAGCTTAGATAAGGGGGGCTCCTACGAGCAGTACTTC	CASSLDKGGSYEQYF
.	TRBJ1-5	.	TRBV5-4	TGTGCCAGCAGCTTGGATCCCTCGAGGAATCAGCCCCAGCATTTT	CASSLDPSRNQPQHF
.	TRBJ2-7	.	TRBV6-5	TGTGCCACCTCCACGGATACGGCCTACGAGCAGTACTTC	CATSTDTAYEQYF
.	TRBJ2-3	TRBD2	TRBV27	TGTGCCAGCAGTTTAATGACTAGCGGGAGCTCAGATACGCAGTATTTT	CASSLMTSGSSDTQYF
.	TRBJ1-4	TRBD1	TRBV28	TGTGCCAGCAGTCGGCCGGGACAGGGGAGGGAAAAACTGTTTTTT	CASSRPGQGREKLFF
.	TRBJ1-2	TRBD1	TRBV28	TGTGCCAGCAGTTTCACCCTGAACTATCGACAGGGCCGCAACTATGGCTACACCTTC	CASSFTLNYRQGRNYGYTF
.	TRBJ1-5	.	TRBV2	TGTGCCAGCAGAAGACAGGGCAATCAGCCCCAGCATTTT	CASRRQGNQPQHF
.	TRBJ1-5	TRBD1	TRBV19	TGTGCCAGTAGTCGGGACAGAAGAATTAATCAGCCCCAGCATTTT	CASSRDRRINQPQHF
once	TRBJ2-1	.	TRBV6-4	TGTGCCAGCAGTGAGTGGCTAGCGAACTACAATGAGCAGTTCTTC	CASSEWLANYNEQFF
.	TRBJ2-7	.	TRBV6-6	TGTGCCAGCCGCGACCATGGGACCCTCTCCTACGAGCAGTACTTC	CASRDHGTLSYEQYF
.	TRBJ2-1	TRBD1	TRBV7-3	TGTGCCAGCAGCCCAGGGGGAAGTGAGCAGTTCTTC	CASSPGGSEQFF
once	TRBJ2-3	TRBD2	TRBV19	TGTGCCAGTAGTCCTCTTGCGGGAGGGCTCACAGATACGCAGTATTTT	CASSPLAGGLTDTQYF
.	TRBJ1-2	.	TRBV7-2	TGTGCCAGCAGAACGGCCTTGGGGCGCGACTATGGCTACACCTTC	CASRTALGRDYGYTF
.	TRBJ2-7	TRBD1	TRBV11-1	TGTGCCAGCAGCCGAGGACAGGCCGGGGAGCAGTACTTC	CASSRGQAGEQYF
.	TRBJ2-2	.	TRBV5-1	TGCGCCAGCAGCTTGTATAACAGCAAGACCGGGGAGCTGTTTTTT	CASSLYNSKTGELFF
.	TRBJ2-1	TRBD2	TRBV19	TGTGCCAGTAGTATGACTAGCGGGAGCCGTAATGAGCAGTTCTTC	CASSMTSGSRNEQFF
.	TRBJ2-3	.	TRBV9	TGTGCCAGCAGCGGAGCAGGCGGGGTGGGCACAGATACGCAGTATTTT	CASSGAGGVGTDTQYF
.	TRBJ2-1	.	TRBV7-6	TGTGCCAGCAGCGCCCGGGGGAATGAGCAGTTCTTC	CASSARGNEQFF
.	TRBJ1-4	TRBD1	TRBV27	TGTGCCAGCAACCCCCGGACAGGGGAAAAACTGTTTTTT	CASNPRTGEKLFF
.	TRBJ1-1	.	TRBV11-3	TGTGCCAGCAGCTCCCAGCCCACTTCGGACACTGAAGCTTTCTTT	CASSSQPTSDTEAFF
.	TRBJ2-1	.	TRBV29-1	TGCAGCGGCATGAACAATGAGCAGTTCTTC	CSGMNNEQFF
.	TRBJ2-5	TRBD2	TRBV10-3	TGTGCCATCAGTGGTAGCGGGAGTCGACAAGAGACCCAGTACTTC	CAISGSGSRQETQYF
.	TRBJ1-1	TRBD1	TRBV10-3	TGTGCCATATCTCGGACAGGGGACACTGAAGCTTTCTTT	CAISRTGDTEAFF
.	TRBJ1-5	.	TRBV7-9	TGTGCCAGCAGCTTGCCAAATCAGCCCCAGCATTTT	CASSLPNQPQHF
.	TRBJ1-3	TRBD1	TRBV5-1	TGCGCCAGCAGCGCGACAGGGTCCGGAAACACCATATATTTT	CASSATGSGNTIYF
once	TRBJ2-7	TRBD2	TRBV11-2	TGTGCCAGCAGCTTAGATGGGAAGCGGGAGGACGAGCAGTACTTC	CASSLDGKREDEQYF
.	TRBJ2-2	.	TRBV5-1	TGCGCCAGCAGCTTGAATTCGGGGAACACCGGGGAGCTGTTTTTT	CASSLNSGNTGELFF
.	TRBJ2-7	TRBD1	TRBV10-3	TGTGCCATCAGTGCGGGACAGGGTTTATCGTACGAGCAGTACTTC	CAISAGQGLSYEQYF
.	TRBJ1-1	.	TRBV4-1	TGCGCCAGCAGCCAAGCAGGGAACACTGAAGCTTTCTTT	CASSQAGNTEAFF
.	TRBJ2-5	.	TRBV7-2	TGTGCCAGCAGCCAGGGTCCAATGGAGACCCAGTACTTC	CASSQGPMETQYF
.	TRBJ2-1	TRBD2	TRBV9	TGTGCCAGCTCTAGCGGATTCTACAATGAGCAGTTCTTC	CASSSGFYNEQFF
.	TRBJ2-2	.	TRBV5-4	TGTGCCAGCAGCCCGACGGACGACGGGGAGCTGTTTTTT	CASSPTDDGELFF
.	TRBJ1-5	.	TRBV5-6	TGTGCCAGCAGCCCACACCCCAAGGTCCTGGGCAATCAGCCCCAGCATTTT	CASSPHPKVLGNQPQHF
.	TRBJ1-3	.	TRBV30	TGTGCCTGGAAGCAACAGGGTTCTGGAAACACCATATATTTT	CAWKQQGSGNTIYF
.	TRBJ2-3	TRBD2	TRBV7-8	TGTGCCAGCAGCTTAGATGCAGGTCCCGCGACTAGCGGGTCTGCAGATACGCAGTATTTT	CASSLDAGPATSGSADTQYF
.	TRBJ2-5	.	TRBV28	TGTGCCAGCAGTTTTCAGGGGGAGACCCAGTACTTC	CASSFQGETQYF
.	TRBJ2-2	.	TRBV4-3	TGCGCCAGCAGCCAAGTGGCAGGGGCCGGGGAGCTGTTTTTT	CASSQVAGAGELFF
.	TRBJ2-1	.	TRBV11-3	TGTGCCAGCAGCTCAATATCCCTTAATGAGCAGTTCTTC	CASSSISLNEQFF
.	TRBJ2-1	.	TRBV6-6	TGTGCCAGCACCATTACCGCCCCCACACGGAATGAGCAGTTCTTC	CASTITAPTRNEQFF